These 27 T cell receptor beta chains originate from one sample sequenced in a study of blood T cell repertoires in COVID-19 (dated by TCRdb to the early 2020s). Library creation used the immunoSEQ multiplex PCR assay. The table comes from immuneACCESS by way of TCRdb, which keeps in-frame sequences with V and J called. Part of the clones is missing from these tables; in studies checked, under half for an unresolved V gene and the rest for unknown reasons. This sample holds 250,000 or so clones; 70% to 90% were observed only once. Together, the top ten hold roughly 6.3% of the sample. Sequences were obtained from peripheral blood. The receptors originated from a young woman with COVID-19, enrolled during active disease.

The chain carries TRBV5-1 and TRBJ2-3, with D perhaps matching TRBD2 (5 bases). V lost 4 bases and J lost 0, with 9 bases in between. The CDR3 has 14 amino acids. The germline V gene has CDR1 SGHRS and CDR2 YFSETQ. CDR3 DNA sequence: TGCGCCAGCAGCCTAGCCGCTAGCACAGATACGCAGTATTTT. Translating it yields CASSLAASTDTQYF.

This clone has only one observation. The V and J genes are TRBV6-4 and TRBJ2-3; possible D gene TRBD1, 6 bases. The germline V and J ends were trimmed by 5 bases and 0 bases, with 9 bases remaining between them. CDR3 size: 14 residues. The V gene's germline CDR1 is MRHNA and CDR2 SNTAGT. This CDR3 reads CASSQDRSTDTQYF. The CDR3 DNA follows: TGTGCCAGCAGTCAGGACAGAAGCACAGATACGCAGTATTTT.

V is TRBV6-5 and J is TRBJ1-4; D might be TRBD1 (6 bases). This CDR3 has 13 residues. Deletions cut 6 bases from V and 5 bases from J, with 10 bases between. Per the germline V gene, CDR1 is MNHEY and CDR2 is SVGAGI. CDR3 amino acids: CASSRTVNEKLFF. The CDR3 DNA reads as TGTGCCAGCAGCCGGACAGTAAATGAAAAACTGTTTTTT.

This clone was seen once. The gene calls are TRBV29-1 and TRBJ2-7, with a possible D match to TRBD2 (6 bases). V was trimmed by 5 bases and J by 1 base, leaving 12 bases between them. The CDR3 loop spans 13 amino acids. Germline CDR1 SQVTM, CDR2 ANQGSEA. The CDR3 region is CSVLGSQSYEQYF. The CDR3 nucleotides read TGCAGCGTTCTCGGGAGCCAATCCTACGAGCAGTACTTC.

CDR3 in DNA: TGCAGCGTTGACCCCGGGGGACTTGAAGCTTTCTTT. This encodes CSVDPGGLEAFF. The gene calls are TRBV29-1 and TRBJ1-1; possibly TRBD1 for D (5 bases). V shed 3 bases and J shed 7 bases, with 12 bases lying between them. CDR3 length equals 12 residues. Germline assignment: CDR1 SQVTM and CDR2 ANQGSEA.

This sequence joins TRBV29-1 and TRBJ1-1, with TRBD1 as a possible D gene (6 bases). Germline lookup yields CDR1 SQVTM and CDR2 ANQGSEA. The length of the CDR3 is 12 residues. The CDR3 spells CATGGVDTEAFF. The CDR3 coding sequence is TGCGCGACGGGGGGCGTCGACACTGAAGCTTTCTTT.

Here the CDR3 DNA reads TGCGCCAGCAGCCAAGATCTAGCCGGGGGGGCCGATAGTGAGCAGTTCTTC. As protein: CASSQDLAGGADSEQFF. The V call is TRBV4-3, the J call TRBJ2-1, with 8 bases identical to TRBD2. The CDR3 has 17 residues. Germline loops: CDR1 LGHNA, CDR2 YSLEER. Losses at the gene ends were 0 bases for V and 9 bases for J; bases not matched to a gene: 13.

This chain links TRBV18 with TRBJ2-3; 7 bases fit TRBD1. Germline assignment: CDR1 KGHSH and CDR2 LQKENI. CDR3 size: 14 residues. J was trimmed by 6 bases and V by 3 bases; bases with no gene match: 6. DNA for the CDR3: TGTGCCAGCTCACCCTGGGACAGAGGGGATACGCAGTATTTT. This codes for CASSPWDRGDTQYF.

This chain links TRBV5-1 with TRBJ2-4; 12 bases agree with TRBD2. CDR1 SGHRS and CDR2 YFSETQ come from the germline V gene. CDR3 size: 20 residues. Trimming cost V 0 bases and J 0 bases; bases outside gene matches: 10. The CDR3 loop reads CASSLATLAGGLLAKNIQYF. As DNA, the CDR3 is TGCGCCAGCAGCTTGGCCACACTAGCGGGGGGCCTCTTAGCCAAAAACATTCAGTACTTC.

The CDR3 DNA follows: TGTGCCAGCAGCTTACAGGGACTACTTTACAATGAGCAGTTCTTC. Translating gives CASSLQGLLYNEQFF. The rearrangement uses TRBV7-2 and TRBJ2-1; 7 bases align to TRBD2. CDR1 SGHTA and CDR2 FQGNSA come from the germline V gene. This CDR3 contains 15 residues. V lost 2 bases and J lost 4; bases outside the gene matches: 5.

The V gene is TRBV7-9, the J gene TRBJ1-2; the match to TRBD1 covers 7 bases. This CDR3 has 15 amino acids. Germline V lookup: CDR1 SEHNR, CDR2 FQNEAQ (reference sequence). The V and J ends lost 3 bases and 2 bases, in that order; junction bases with no gene match: 6. CDR3 amino acids: CASSLAYRGNYGYTF. The DNA of the CDR3 is TGTGCCAGCAGCTTGGCCTACAGGGGAAACTATGGCTACACCTTC.

The chain employs TRBV7-9 and TRBJ1-5; D is ambiguous. From germline, CDR1 is SEHNR and CDR2 FQNEAQ (reference sequence). V was shortened by 1 base and J by 9 bases, with 7 bases between the two germline ends. This CDR3 has 12 amino acids. This CDR3 is CASSLVGRPQHF. For the CDR3, the DNA is TGTGCCAGCAGCTTAGTCGGTAGGCCCCAGCATTTT. The entire variable domain, with the rest obtained from reference TRBV7-9 and TRBJ1-5, is as follows: DTGVSQNPRHKITKRGQNVTFRCDPISEHNRLYWYRQTLGQGPEFLTYFQNEAQLEKSRLLSDRFSAERPKGSFSTLEIQRTEQGDSAMYLCASSLVGRPQHFGDGTRLSIL.

The chain links TRBV24-1 to TRBJ2-5; maybe TRBD2 (5 bases). Germline V gene data show CDR1 as KGHDR and CDR2 as SFDVKD. Between the trimmed V and J ends, which lost 7 bases and 5 bases, there was a span of 19 bases. The CDR3 covers 15 residues. In DNA, the CDR3 is TGTGCCACCAGCCCCACTCTGGGAGACTTGGAGACCCAGTACTTC. Encoded protein: CATSPTLGDLETQYF.

J is TRBJ2-7 and V is TRBV5-4; TRBD2 might be the D (5 bases). Trimming removed 3 bases from V and 3 bases from J, with 10 bases in between. There are 13 residues in the CDR3. Germline values: CDR1 SGHNT, CDR2 YYREEE (reference sequence). The CDR3: CASSYHEGYEQYF. CDR3 DNA sequence: TGTGCCAGCAGCTACCACGAGGGCTACGAGCAGTACTTC.

This rearrangement joins TRBV19 to TRBJ2-7; D may be TRBD2 (6 bases). Germline V gene lookup returns CDR1 LNHDA and CDR2 SQIVND (reference sequence). V was trimmed by 3 bases and J by 2 bases, leaving 11 bases between them. The CDR3 is 14 residues long. The CDR3 region is CASSIQAGTYEQYF. CDR3 nucleotides: TGTGCCAGTAGTATCCAGGCGGGAACCTACGAGCAGTACTTC.

The chain joins TRBV7-9 to TRBJ1-4; 7 nucleotides line up with TRBD1. J lost 6 bases, V lost 5 bases, and 6 bases had no gene match. The CDR3 runs to 14 residues. Germline V gene data show CDR1 as SEHNR and CDR2 as FQNEAQ (reference sequence). The DNA of the CDR3 is TGTGCCAGCAGCGACTACAGGGGAGATGAAAAACTGTTTTTT. Translation: CASSDYRGDEKLFF.

V usage is TRBV7-6 and J usage is TRBJ2-3, with D possibly matching TRBD2 (5 bases). Looked up from germline, CDR1 is SGHVS and CDR2 is FNYEAQ. V gave up 5 bases and J gave up 5 bases, with 20 bases separating them. This CDR3 is built from 16 residues. The CDR3 DNA reads as TGTGCCAGCAGCAGACTTGGCGGAGGCTCCGGAGATACGCAGTATTTT. Translating it yields CASSRLGGGSGDTQYF.

V and J are TRBV11-2 and TRBJ1-4, with TRBD1 matching over 7 bases. V shed 5 bases and J 3 bases; nucleotides not matched to a gene: 6. The length of the CDR3 is 15 residues. Per the germline V gene, CDR1 is SGHAT and CDR2 is FQNNGV. The DNA for the CDR3 is TGTGCCAGCAGCGATCGACAGGGCCCTAATGAAAAACTGTTTTTT. Translation gives CASSDRQGPNEKLFF.

The chain carries TRBV19 and TRBJ1-2; TRBD1 matches at 10 bases. This CDR3 comprises 16 residues. The V and J ends lost 6 bases and 0 bases, in that order; junction bases with no gene match: 7. The V gene's germline CDR1 is LNHDA and CDR2 SQIVND (reference sequence). DNA of the CDR3: TGTGCCAGTAGGGACAGGGGGAAGCTGGCTAACTATGGCTACACCTTC. This codes for CASRDRGKLANYGYTF.

This chain joins TRBV12-5 and TRBJ2-7, with TRBD1 matching over 9 bases. The CDR3 totals 14 residues. Germline CDR1 reads LGHNT; CDR2 reads FRNRAP. V trimming: 1 base; J trimming: 6 bases; junction bases outside the gene matches: 4. CDR3 in amino acids: CASGLGDRDGEQYF. CDR3 DNA: TGTGCTAGTGGTTTGGGGGACAGGGACGGCGAGCAGTACTTC.

The gene calls are TRBV7-6 and TRBJ2-1, with 7 bases that match TRBD2. Trimming removed 5 bases from V and 6 bases from J; junction bases left unmatched: 10. The CDR3 is made up of 15 amino acids. CDR1 is SGHVS and CDR2 is FNYEAQ in the germline V gene. The CDR3 sequence: CASSPGRGRANEQFF. The CDR3 coding sequence is TGTGCCAGCAGCCCCGGGCGCGGGAGAGCCAATGAGCAGTTCTTC.

The CDR3 sequence: CASSSVGGLETQYF. CDR3 bases: TGTGCCAGCAGCAGCGTGGGGGGGCTCGAGACCCAGTACTTC. The rearrangement uses TRBV7-2 and TRBJ2-5, with D maybe TRBD2 (7 bases). Germline CDR1 is SGHTA and CDR2 is FQGNSA. Trimming left V 5 bases short and J 5 bases short, with 15 bases between. CDR3 length equals 14 residues. Drawing the rest from reference TRBV7-2 and TRBJ2-5, the complete variable domain is GAGVSQSPSNKVTEKGKDVELRCDPISGHTALYWYRQSLGQGLEFLIYFQGNSAPDKSGLPSDRFSAERTGGSVSTLTIQRTQQEDSAVYLCASSSVGGLETQYFGPGTRLLVL.

This rearrangement joins TRBV2 to TRBJ1-2, with 8 nucleotides matching TRBD1. This CDR3 spans 15 amino acids. Germline V gene lookup returns CDR1 SNHLY and CDR2 FYNNEI. The trim removed 0 bases at V and 4 bases at J, leaving 4 bases unmatched. CDR3 amino acids: CASSEAGQASYGYTF. Here the CDR3 DNA reads TGTGCCAGCAGTGAAGCGGGACAGGCATCCTATGGCTACACCTTC.

The chain links TRBV5-1 to TRBJ1-4, with TRBD1 matching 10 bases. This CDR3 contains 14 residues. Germline V gives CDR1 SGHRS, CDR2 YFSETQ. The trim removed 4 bases at V and 5 bases at J, leaving 2 bases unmatched. CDR3 in DNA: TGCGCCAGCAGCCAGGACAGGGGGAATGAAAAACTGTTTTTT. Its translation: CASSQDRGNEKLFF.

This chain links TRBV5-4 with TRBJ2-5; 8 bases fit TRBD2. The CDR3 consists of 15 residues. Looked up from germline, CDR1 is SGHNT and CDR2 is YYREEE (reference sequence). The ends lost 0 bases at V and 5 bases at J; junction bases unmatched: 6. The CDR3 region is CASSLVRGADETQYF. The CDR3 DNA reads as TGTGCCAGCAGCTTGGTGCGGGGGGCTGATGAGACCCAGTACTTC.

This chain uses TRBV7-9 with TRBJ2-1; D is unclear. This CDR3 has 15 residues. V dropped 5 bases and J dropped 5 bases, with 16 bases sitting between them. Looked up from germline, CDR1 is SEHNR and CDR2 is FQNEAQ (reference sequence). CDR3 loop: CASSAGDPFNNEQFF. DNA for the CDR3: TGTGCCAGCAGCGCCGGAGACCCCTTCAACAATGAGCAGTTCTTC.

The chain joins TRBV6-5 to TRBJ1-2, with 7 nucleotides matching TRBD1. The J segment lost 0 bases and the V segment lost 8 bases, leaving 9 bases of the junction unmatched. This CDR3 has 15 residues. Per the germline V gene, CDR1 is MNHEY and CDR2 is SVGAGI. CDR3 nucleotide sequence: TGTGCCAGCGGTCGGACAGGACCTACTAACTATGGCTACACCTTC. The encoded protein is CASGRTGPTNYGYTF.